This TCR beta chain was found in a study of CD8 T cells in Susac syndrome (dated by TCRdb to the late 2010s). Regarding the research as a whole: Whether CD8+ T cell activation and differentiation in Susac syndrome was antigen driven was tested using repertoire sequencing. Clonality of the CD8+ T cell repertoire was compared between around 13 healthy donors, approximately 14 Susac syndrome patients and under 19 multiple sclerosis patients. Points the paper makes about the study in general: The number of individuals in the TCR sequencing and HLA analysis was acknowledged as relatively small.

For this chain, trimming is 2 bases at the V end and 6 bases at the J end, and the number of junction bases without a gene match is 4. The CDR3 measures 14 amino acids from cysteine to phenylalanine. Solely the CDR3 DNA is kept, with 42 bases framed from the first base. The germline V gene (reference sequence) supplies CDR1 MNHEY and CDR2 SMNVEV. Peripheral blood CD8+ and CD4+ T cells from healthy donors, Susac syndrome patients and multiple sclerosis patients were profiled by high-throughput TCR beta sequencing. Treatment-naive patients with stable or active relapsing-remitting disease fulfilling revised McDonald criteria were used as multiple sclerosis controls. Bulk CD8+ and CD4+ T cells were purified by magnetic negative isolation, while CD8+ TEMRA cells were enriched using FACS. Blood was collected in EDTA tubes and processed within 24 hours, with PBMCs isolated through density gradient centrifugation. PBMCs intended for TCR sequencing were frozen in liquid nitrogen and were later thawed in a 37 degrees C water bath. The sorted or isolated CD4+, CD8+ and CD8+ TEMRA cells had a purity of 90% or higher.

In the case of this clonotype: No cognate antigen has been identified for it. No much larger clone is present one base from it, and per-base qualities are unavailable.

RNA was extracted with the RNeasy kit and roughly 0.45 to 1 ug was reverse transcribed using random hexamers. TCR beta CDR3 regions were amplified with the immunoSEQ multiplex PCR assay covering 54 Vbeta and 13 Jbeta segments. PCR amplification bias was corrected by using a synthetic template baseline for primer optimization and computational correction. The published analysis was carried out like this. Reads were annotated to V, D and J genes according to IMGT and were analyzed with immunoSEQ Analyzer, with only productive sequences retained. To calculate clonality, Shannon entropy was normalized by log2 of the number of productive unique sequences and then subtracted from one. For each patient and control, public and private clones were evaluated within the 100 most prevalent clones. Clones were defined as Susac-specific when absent from the healthy and MS cohorts, from about 970 published viral clones and from other ImmuneACCESS disease sequences. TCRdb applied fastp at Q25 and MiXCR to the public reads, then kept only in-frame beta chains. Rows are unified per CDR3 protein, each entry keeping the most common DNA and genes. TCRdb's processing, not the authors', yielded these V and J calls. The sample table holds just over 150,000 distinct CDR3 sequences, of which around 95% were seen once. About 0.21% of the sample is taken by the ten largest.

The chain links TRBV27 with TRBJ2-1, and TRBD2 matches 7 of the central bases. Specimen: CD8+ T cells from PBMCs. This clonotype originated in a human donor with multiple sclerosis. This receptor has the CDR3 CASSLAGVLNEQFF. The nucleotide sequence is TGTGCCAGCAGTTTAGCGGGGGTTCTCAATGAGCAGTTCTTC.